The 22 T cell receptor beta chains listed next were all sequenced from one sample in a study of CD8+ T cells in alopecia areata. The treatment was: oral pan-JAK inhibitor, 5-10 mg twice daily. RNA extraction and reverse transcription yielded cDNA as sequencing template. Clones were read by immunoSEQ multiplex PCR, and TCRdb kept only the in-frame ones, dropping some. Here the sample spans roughly 280,000 clones, 45% to 70% being singletons. Specimen: CD4+ T cells sorted from blood, collected at approximately week 51, from a patient treated with tofacitinib. These receptors all stem from a human donor with alopecia areata.

This clone was observed a handful of times. The chain employs TRBV15 and TRBJ2-3; D is uncertain. V lost 0 bases to trimming and J lost 2 bases, with 6 bases between them. Per germline, CDR1 LNHNV and CDR2 YYDKDF (reference sequence). The CDR3 consists of 14 residues. DNA for the CDR3: TGTGCCACCAGCAGAGATCACTCCACAGATACGCAGTATTTT. Residues: CATSRDHSTDTQYF.

V gene TRBV15 combines with J gene TRBJ1-3; 8 nucleotides match TRBD1. Looked up from germline, CDR1 is LNHNV and CDR2 is YYDKDF (reference sequence). Losses at the gene ends were 3 bases for V and 5 bases for J; bases not matched to a gene: 6. This CDR3 region has 15 residues. The DNA for the CDR3 is TGTGCCACCAGCAGGTCGAGACAGGGGAGAAACACCATATATTTT. This gives the protein CATSRSRQGRNTIYF.

V is TRBV29-1 and J is TRBJ2-5, with 8 bases identical to TRBD2. Germline trimming cut 6 bases from V and 5 bases from J; bases unmatched to any gene: 14. The CDR3 contains 15 residues. Per germline, CDR1 SQVTM and CDR2 ANQGSEA. The CDR3 bases are TGCAGCGTCGTCACTCCTCGGGGGGGCAGGGAGACCCAGTACTTC. As protein: CSVVTPRGGRETQYF.

The rearrangement uses TRBV9 and TRBJ2-5; possibly TRBD2 for D (5 bases). Germline V gene data show CDR1 as SGDLS and CDR2 as YYNGEE. This CDR3 is built from 13 residues. Deletions cut 0 bases from V and 5 bases from J, with 8 bases between. CDR3 coding DNA: TGTGCCAGCAGCGTAGTGTCGGGGGAGACCCAGTACTTC. Protein: CASSVVSGETQYF.

The chain is built from TRBV29-1 and TRBJ2-7; 12 bases are shared with TRBD1. The V gene's germline CDR1 is SQVTM and CDR2 ANQGSEA. The CDR3 sequence is 12 residues long. CDR3 DNA sequence: TGCAGGGGACAGGGGGCGATCCACGAGCAGTACTTC. Translation: CRGQGAIHEQYF.

The chain has TRBV7-9 and TRBJ1-2; D perhaps matches TRBD1 (5 bases). Deletions cut 6 bases from V and 6 bases from J, with 20 bases between. The CDR3 is 15 amino acids. Germline V gene data show CDR1 as SEHNR and CDR2 as FQNEAQ (reference sequence). Written as DNA, the CDR3 is TGTGCCAGCAGTTACCAGACAGTCCGAGCGGATGGCTACACCTTC. It codes for CASSYQTVRADGYTF. Complete variable domain (other parts from reference TRBV7-9 and TRBJ1-2): DTGVSQNPRHKITKRGQNVTFRCDPISEHNRLYWYRQTLGQGPEFLTYFQNEAQLEKSRLLSDRFSAERPKGSFSTLEIQRTEQGDSAMYLCASSYQTVRADGYTFGSGTRLTVV.

This CDR3 reads CASSPDQGRIETQYF. The CDR3 DNA sequence: TGCGCCAGCAGCCCTGATCAGGGCCGCATAGAGACCCAGTACTTC. This chain joins TRBV23-1 and TRBJ2-5; D is perhaps TRBD1 (5 bases). TRBV23-1 is marked as an open reading frame, function uncertain. The CDR3 extends over 15 amino acids. The V end was cut by 6 bases, the J end by 4 bases, with 18 bases between.

The V and J genes are TRBV2 and TRBJ2-2, with 8 positions matching TRBD1. From germline, CDR1 is SNHLY and CDR2 FYNNEI. V was clipped by 9 bases and J by 2 bases; unmatched bases: 5. CDR3 length: 14 amino acids. The CDR3 region has the DNA TGTGCCAGTCTGGGACAGGCAAACACCGGGGAGCTGTTTTTT. It codes for CASLGQANTGELFF.

The chain is built from TRBV30 and TRBJ2-3; D possibly corresponds to TRBD2 (6 bases). Looked up from germline, CDR1 is GTSNPN and CDR2 is SVGIG (reference sequence). The V end was cut by 2 bases, the J end by 9 bases, with 12 bases between. The CDR3 is 12 amino acids. The CDR3 DNA sequence: TGTGCCTGGAGTCTACTAGCTCAGACGCAGTATTTT. This translates into CAWSLLAQTQYF.

The J gene is TRBJ1-2, the V gene TRBV7-9, with D perhaps TRBD1 (6 bases). The germline V gene has CDR1 SEHNR and CDR2 FQNEAQ (reference sequence). V was pared by 3 bases and J by 13 bases, with 15 bases between. This CDR3 region has 12 residues. The CDR3 here is CASSFFQGRLTF. The CDR3 DNA is TGTGCCAGCAGCTTCTTCCAGGGGAGGCTCACCTTC.

This clone was detected a few times. This chain joins TRBV7-9 and TRBJ2-1, with D maybe TRBD2 (5 bases). Germline V gene lookup returns CDR1 SEHNR and CDR2 FQNEAQ (reference sequence). The V end lost 8 bases, the J end lost 7 bases, and 12 bases lay between the germline ends. The CDR3 runs 12 residues. CDR3 nucleotides: TGTGCCAGCCCGGTACCGGGGAATGAGCAGTTCTTC. It is translated as CASPVPGNEQFF.

In the case of this clone: This sample also contains other DNA sequences that code for the same CDR3. This chain joins TRBV9 and TRBJ2-5, with D unresolved. The germline V gene encodes CDR1 SGDLS and CDR2 YYNGEE. This CDR3 comprises 14 residues. V lost 1 base, J lost 5 bases, and 12 bases lay in between. The CDR3 reads CASSVTGGGETQYF. In DNA form, the CDR3 reads TGTGCCAGCAGCGTAACCGGCGGTGGGGAGACCCAGTACTTC.

The gene calls are TRBV30 and TRBJ2-7, with D unresolved. V was cut by 3 bases and J by 6 bases, with 15 bases left in between. CDR1 and CDR2 from the germline V gene are GTSNPN and SVGIG (reference sequence). The CDR3 covers 13 residues. CDR3 nucleotides: TGTGCCTGGAGCCTCGTAGACGTCGGCGAGCAGTACTTC. Its translation is CAWSLVDVGEQYF.

The chain joins TRBV5-6 to TRBJ2-5; possibly TRBD2 for D (6 bases). Per germline, CDR1 SGHDT and CDR2 YYEEEE. Trimming took 1 base from V and 1 from J, leaving 11 bases between them. This CDR3 has 15 residues. This CDR3 is CASSLMAGTQETQYF. In DNA form, the CDR3 reads TGTGCCAGCAGCTTGATGGCGGGGACCCAAGAGACCCAGTACTTC.

The rearrangement joins TRBV7-9 to TRBJ1-1; TRBD1 matches 9 bases. J gave up 4 bases and V 5 bases, and 5 bases lay outside the gene matches. This CDR3 is 14 amino acids long. Germline V gene sequence: CDR1 SEHNR, CDR2 FQNEAQ (reference sequence). This CDR3 reads CASSQGQGSTEAFF. In DNA form, the CDR3 reads TGTGCCAGCAGCCAGGGACAGGGTAGCACTGAAGCTTTCTTT.

The chain joins TRBV5-1 to TRBJ2-5; D possibly corresponds to TRBD2 (6 bases). The CDR3 extends over 14 amino acids. CDR1 is SGHRS, CDR2 YFSETQ, per germline. The V end lost 2 bases, the J end lost 3 bases, and 11 bases lay between the germline ends. The CDR3 sequence: CASSFGGTEETQYF. CDR3 nucleotide sequence: TGCGCCAGCAGCTTTGGGGGGACTGAAGAGACCCAGTACTTC.

This chain uses TRBV29-1 with TRBJ1-1; 7 nucleotides match TRBD1. V shed 7 bases, J shed 5 bases, and the junction held 7 bases outside the gene matches. The germline V gene encodes CDR1 SQVTM and CDR2 ANQGSEA. The CDR3 length is 12 residues. The CDR3 loop is CSGYRGGTEAFF. The CDR3 nucleotides are TGCAGCGGCTACAGGGGCGGGACTGAAGCTTTCTTT. The complete variable domain, with remaining parts taken from reference TRBV29-1 and TRBJ1-1, reads SAVISQKPSRDICQRGTSLTIQCQVDSQVTMMFWYRQQPGQSLTLIATANQGSEATYESGFVIDKFPISRPNLTFSTLTVSNMSPEDSSIYLCSGYRGGTEAFFGQGTRLTVV.

The chain is built from TRBV25-1 and TRBJ1-2, with no clear D. Trimming took 0 bases from V and 7 from J, leaving 12 bases between them. This CDR3 has 14 residues. Germline loops: CDR1 MGHDK, CDR2 SYGVNS. The CDR3 is CASSEYVEAGGYTF. The CDR3, as DNA: TGTGCCAGCAGTGAATATGTGGAGGCCGGTGGCTACACCTTC.

This clone has a handful of counts. The genes are TRBV29-1 and TRBJ2-7; 9 positions agree with TRBD1. Looked up from germline, CDR1 is SQVTM and CDR2 is ANQGSEA. The J segment lost 6 bases and the V segment lost 4 bases, leaving 1 base of the junction unmatched. The CDR3 loop spans 11 amino acids. This chain's CDR3 is CSVGQGGEQYF. In DNA form, the CDR3 reads TGCAGCGTTGGACAGGGGGGCGAGCAGTACTTC.

The chain recombines TRBV9 with TRBJ1-6, with a tentative D call TRBD1 (5 bases). Germline V gives CDR1 SGDLS, CDR2 YYNGEE. The CDR3 contains 14 residues. V shed 4 bases and J shed 8 bases, with 13 bases lying between them. CDR3 coding DNA: TGTGCCAGCAGCCTACGGGGGAGTGATTCACCCCTCCACTTT. Its translation: CASSLRGSDSPLHF. The whole variable domain, filled in from reference TRBV9 and TRBJ1-6, reads DSGVTQTPKHLITATGQRVTLRCSPRSGDLSVYWYQQSLDQGLQFLIQYYNGEERAKGNILERFSAQQFPDLHSELNLSSLELGDSALYFCASSLRGSDSPLHFGNGTRLTVT.

The chain's CDR3 is CASSYSRQRDQPQHF. The CDR3 DNA follows: TGTGCCAGCAGTTACTCGAGACAGCGGGATCAGCCCCAGCATTTT. The V call is TRBV6-5, the J call TRBJ1-5, with a weak D call TRBD1 (5 bases). The CDR3 extends over 15 amino acids. Per germline, CDR1 MNHEY and CDR2 SVGAGI. Trimming took off 0 bases at V and 5 bases at J, with 11 bases between the two ends.

The chain uses TRBV29-1 and TRBJ2-2; 8 bases map to TRBD1. V gave up 7 bases and J gave up 9 bases; unmatched junction bases: 10. The germline gives CDR1 SQVTM, CDR2 ANQGSEA. The CDR3 runs to 13 residues. CDR3 nucleotide sequence: TGCAGCGCAACGACAGGGGTAATCCGGGAGCTGTTTTTT. Amino acid sequence: CSATTGVIRELFF.